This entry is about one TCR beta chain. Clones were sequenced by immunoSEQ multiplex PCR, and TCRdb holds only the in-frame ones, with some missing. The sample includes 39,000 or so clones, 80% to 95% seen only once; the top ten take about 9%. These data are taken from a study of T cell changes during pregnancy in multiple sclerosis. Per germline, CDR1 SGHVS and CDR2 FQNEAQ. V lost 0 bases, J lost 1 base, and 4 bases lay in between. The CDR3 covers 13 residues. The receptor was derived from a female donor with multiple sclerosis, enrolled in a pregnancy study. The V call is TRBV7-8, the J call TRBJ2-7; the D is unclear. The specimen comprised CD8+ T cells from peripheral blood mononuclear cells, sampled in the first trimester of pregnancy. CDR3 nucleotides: TGTGCCAGCAGCTTAGCTGAGTCCTACGAGCAGTACTTC. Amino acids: CASSLAESYEQYF.